What follows are 21 T cell receptor beta chains derived from one specimen sequenced in a study of cytomegalovirus exposure and HLA in healthy donors. 60 Vbeta and 13 Jbeta primers were used in PCR. Assay: immunoSEQ multiplex PCR; the TCRdb copy retains only in-frame clones and omits some. The sample includes 150,000 to 200,000 clones, roughly three quarters of them seen just once. Sequences were obtained from PBMCs. Receptors were obtained from a woman between 40 and 50 years old in good health and CMV-seronegative.

This rearrangement joins TRBV9 to TRBJ2-5; TRBD2 agrees at 8 bases. This CDR3 contains 16 residues. CDR1 is SGDLS and CDR2 is YYNGEE in the germline V gene. The ends lost 4 bases at V and 2 bases at J; junction bases unmatched: 10. The CDR3 reads CASSPRRVAGQETQYF. Here the CDR3 DNA reads TGTGCCAGCAGCCCAAGGCGAGTAGCGGGGCAAGAGACCCAGTACTTC.

This clone has only a few counts. Mismatch with germline at one junction end may stem from a read error. The chain employs TRBV7-9 and TRBJ2-7, with a tentative D call TRBD1 (5 bases). Germline V gene data show CDR1 as SEHNR and CDR2 as FQNEAQ (reference sequence). The CDR3 is 12 amino acids. As DNA, the CDR3 is TGTTCCAGCAGCTTAGGGGCGTACGAGCAGTACTTC. Its translation is CSSSLGAYEQYF.

J is TRBJ2-5 and V is TRBV5-6; maybe TRBD2 (5 bases). The CDR3 is 17 residues long. Germline-derived CDR1 and CDR2 are SGHDT and YYEEEE. Trimming shortened V by 4 bases and J by 4 bases, and 23 bases separated the two germline ends. DNA of the CDR3: TGTGCCAGCAGCAGCCTACTGATGGCCATAGAGGGAGAGACCCAGTACTTC. Protein product: CASSSLLMAIEGETQYF. Filled out from reference TRBV5-6 and TRBJ2-5, the complete variable domain reads DAGVTQSPTHLIKTRGQQVTLRCSPKSGHDTVSWYQQALGQGPQFIFQYYEEEERQRGNFPDRFSGHQFPNYSSELNVNALLLGDSALYLCASSSLLMAIEGETQYFGPGTRLLVL.

This rearrangement joins TRBV18 to TRBJ2-3, with a tentative D call TRBD1 (5 bases). The CDR3 consists of 13 residues. Germline loops: CDR1 KGHSH, CDR2 LQKENI. V shed 2 bases and J shed 4 bases, with 7 bases lying between them. The CDR3 region is CASSPTGPDTQYF. The CDR3 DNA is TGTGCCAGCTCACCAACAGGACCAGATACGCAGTATTTT.

This clone was counted only a few times. The rearrangement links TRBV9 to TRBJ2-3; TRBD1 agrees at 9 bases. CDR3 length: 13 amino acids. V lost 3 bases and J lost 6; bases outside the gene matches: 2. Germline assignment: CDR1 SGDLS and CDR2 YYNGEE. This chain's CDR3 is CASSGTGVDTQYF. CDR3 coding DNA: TGTGCCAGCAGCGGGACAGGGGTGGATACGCAGTATTTT.

This sequence joins TRBV7-2 and TRBJ2-2; 9 bases line up with TRBD2. The germline V gene has CDR1 SGHTA and CDR2 FQGNSA. The V gene end was trimmed by 1 base and the J gene end by 6 bases; junction bases not matched to a gene: 6. The CDR3 loop spans 16 amino acids. In DNA, the CDR3 is TGTGCCAGCAGCTTAGGGGCGGGGGGGCCGGCCGGGGAGCTGTTTTTT. It is translated as CASSLGAGGPAGELFF.

This clone was observed a handful of times. V usage is TRBV4-2 and J usage is TRBJ1-4; D might be TRBD1 (6 bases). Trimming took 0 bases from V and 8 from J, leaving 10 bases between them. CDR1 LGHNA and CDR2 YNFKEQ come from the germline V gene. CDR3 length: 14 amino acids. The DNA for the CDR3 is TGTGCCAGCAGCCAAGACAGGGGAAGCGAAAAACTGTTTTTT. Encoded protein: CASSQDRGSEKLFF.

This clone was counted once. This chain connects TRBV28 to TRBJ2-7, with a tentative D call TRBD2 (6 bases). The CDR3 consists of 14 residues. Germline assignment: CDR1 MDHEN and CDR2 SYDVKM. The germline V and J ends were trimmed by 3 bases and 1 base, with 10 bases remaining between them. CDR3: CASSFPAGSYEQYF. CDR3 DNA sequence: TGTGCCAGCAGTTTCCCGGCGGGGTCCTACGAGCAGTACTTC. The whole variable domain, filled in from reference TRBV28 and TRBJ2-7, reads DVKVTQSSRYLVKRTGEKVFLECVQDMDHENMFWYRQDPGLGLRLIYFSYDVKMKEKGDIPEGYSVSREKKERFSLILESASTNQTSMYLCASSFPAGSYEQYFGPGTRLTVT.

This clone was seen only once. The chain combines TRBV28 with TRBJ1-3; no definite D call. CDR1 and CDR2 (germline): MDHEN, SYDVKM. CDR3 length: 14 residues. The germline V and J ends were trimmed by 11 bases and 2 bases, with 16 bases remaining between them. The CDR3 bases are TGTGCCGGATCAGGCAGGATGGCTGGAAACACCATATATTTT. It encodes CAGSGRMAGNTIYF.

The chain has TRBV7-2 and TRBJ2-5; TRBD1 agrees at 9 bases. In germline, CDR1 is SGHTA, CDR2 FQGNSA. The CDR3 loop spans 14 amino acids. V was clipped by 5 bases and J by 4 bases; unmatched bases: 5. The CDR3 loop reads CASSPPGQGETQYF. The CDR3 bases are TGTGCCAGCAGCCCCCCGGGACAGGGAGAGACCCAGTACTTC.

The chain employs TRBV9 and TRBJ2-1, with D possibly matching TRBD1 (5 bases). Trimming shortened V by 0 bases and J by 12 bases, and 13 bases separated the two germline ends. Per germline, CDR1 SGDLS and CDR2 YYNGEE. This CDR3 has 13 amino acids. The CDR3 DNA reads as TGTGCCAGCAGCGTAGAGGGGAACCGTCGGCAGTTCTTC. Translated, it gives CASSVEGNRRQFF. Filled out from reference TRBV9 and TRBJ2-1, the complete variable domain reads DSGVTQTPKHLITATGQRVTLRCSPRSGDLSVYWYQQSLDQGLQFLIQYYNGEERAKGNILERFSAQQFPDLHSELNLSSLELGDSALYFCASSVEGNRRQFFGPGTRLTVL.

The rearrangement links TRBV4-3 to TRBJ2-7; tentative D call: TRBD2 (6 bases). V gave up 0 bases and J gave up 2 bases, with 8 bases separating them. This CDR3 contains 14 residues. Per the germline V gene, CDR1 is LGHNA and CDR2 is YSLEER. CDR3 loop: CASSQDSGAYEQYF. As DNA, the CDR3 is TGCGCCAGCAGCCAAGATTCGGGAGCCTACGAGCAGTACTTC.

This sequence joins TRBV7-2 and TRBJ1-2; TRBD1 aligns across 7 bases. The germline V gene encodes CDR1 SGHTA and CDR2 FQGNSA. V was pared by 6 bases and J by 5 bases, with 6 bases of the junction left unmatched. This CDR3 contains 13 residues. This chain's CDR3 is CASRRTGWYGYTF. DNA of the CDR3: TGTGCCAGCAGGCGGACAGGCTGGTATGGCTACACCTTC.

The V call is TRBV7-3, the J call TRBJ2-7; perhaps TRBD2 as D (6 bases). V was cut by 2 bases and J by 6 bases, with 11 bases left in between. The germline CDR1 and CDR2 sequences are SGHTA and FQGTGA. The CDR3 sequence is 13 residues long. CDR3 bases: TGTGCCAGCAGCTTATTATCCGGGGGCGAGCAGTACTTC. Its translation: CASSLLSGGEQYF.

As to this clone: At one of its ends the junction is not consistent with the germline gene, which may arise from a read error. As DNA, the CDR3 is TGTGCCAGCACCGGGACAGTCATTTTATCTGGGGCCAACGGCCTGACTTTC. Translation gives CASTGTVILSGANGLTF. This chain connects TRBV28 to TRBJ2-6; the match to TRBD1 covers 7 bases. Germline CDR1 is MDHEN and CDR2 is SYDVKM. The CDR3 totals 17 residues.

The chain combines TRBV28 with TRBJ1-1; TRBD1 matches at 10 bases. The junction had 4 bases not matched to a gene; V was cut back by 0 bases and J by 0 bases. The germline V gene has CDR1 MDHEN and CDR2 SYDVKM. The CDR3 length is 17 residues. CDR3: CASSLWTGGRMNTEAFF. The CDR3, as DNA: TGTGCCAGCAGTTTATGGACAGGGGGCAGGATGAACACTGAAGCTTTCTTT.

The chain recombines TRBV7-8 with TRBJ1-2; D unresolved. V gave up 6 bases and J gave up 6 bases, with 14 bases separating them. The CDR3 is made up of 13 amino acids. Germline V gives CDR1 SGHVS, CDR2 FQNEAQ. In nucleotides, the CDR3 is TGTGCCAGCAGTAATAACGACATCCATGGCTACACCTTC. Its protein is CASSNNDIHGYTF.

Comment on this clone: At one of its ends the junction is not consistent with the germline gene, which may arise from a read error. The CDR3 spells CARQKPGLAF. DNA for the CDR3: TGTGCCAGACAAAAGCCAGGTCTGGCCTTC. This chain links TRBV6-4 with TRBJ1-2; D uncertain. Per the germline V gene, CDR1 is MRHNA and CDR2 is SNTAGT. The CDR3 has 10 residues.

There are a few counts of this clone. This chain uses TRBV10-3 with TRBJ1-1; 7 bases line up with TRBD1. V gave up 10 bases and J gave up 4 bases; unmatched junction bases: 12. The V gene's germline CDR1 is ENHRY and CDR2 SYGVKD. The CDR3 loop spans 14 amino acids. The DNA of the CDR3 is TGTGCCACCCTGGACAGGACGAAGAGCACTGAAGCTTTCTTT. Protein product: CATLDRTKSTEAFF.

This clone was seen only a few times. The rearrangement joins TRBV10-3 to TRBJ1-4; D ambiguous. Germline CDR1 is ENHRY and CDR2 is SYGVKD. The germline V and J ends were trimmed by 3 bases and 4 bases, with 12 bases remaining between them. The CDR3 length is 15 residues. The CDR3 DNA reads as TGTGCCATCAGTGATACGGACGGGGATAATGAAAAACTGTTTTTT. Protein product: CAISDTDGDNEKLFF.

This clone has just a few counts. The rearrangement uses TRBV11-2 and TRBJ2-1, with D possibly being TRBD2 (5 bases). V was trimmed by 1 base and J by 2 bases, leaving 9 bases between them. This CDR3 is 15 amino acids long. From germline, CDR1 is SGHAT and CDR2 FQNNGV. CDR3 sequence (DNA): TGTGCCAGCAGCTTAGGTGGGAGCACCTACAATGAGCAGTTCTTC. Its protein is CASSLGGSTYNEQFF.